The rows below give T cell receptor delta chains drawn from one sample of a study of human gamma delta and Vdelta1 T cells. TCRdb re-called clones from the PCR reads using CATT. The sample contains 880 or so delta-chain clones, about a sixth of which appear only once. Specimen: Vdelta1 gamma-delta T cells from blood. These receptors were obtained from a human donor in good health. CDR3s include the opening cysteine and the closing phenylalanine or tryptophan. The D gene is left open where the match is weak. Clone size is not always given. Where it is, it says once, few, many or a class for expanded clones.

v_gene: TRDV1
j_gene: TRDJ1
abundance: -
d_gene: -
CDR3nt: TGTGCTCTTGGGGAGCCCCCGGGAACCAACAGGGTCCGCCCATGGGGGCACACCGATAAACTCATCTTT
CDR3aa: CALGEPPGTNRVRPWGHTDKLIF

v_gene: TRDV1
j_gene: TRDJ1
abundance: medium-sized
d_gene: TRDD3
CDR3nt: TGTGCTCTTGGGGACCGATTTTCCTACGGGGATACGTTCCGCAGCACCGATAAACTCATCTTT
CDR3aa: CALGDRFSYGDTFRSTDKLIF

v_gene: TRDV1
j_gene: TRDJ1
abundance: medium-sized
d_gene: TRDD3
CDR3nt: TGTGCTCTTGGGGAACTAGCTCCTTACTACAACTTACTGGGGGATGGTACCGATAAACTCATCTTT
CDR3aa: CALGELAPYYNLLGDGTDKLIF

v_gene: TRDV1
j_gene: TRDJ1
abundance: medium-sized
d_gene: TRDD3
CDR3nt: TGTGCTCTTGGGGCCGCCTCCACATCGTACTGGGGGGTCACCGATAAACTCATCTTT
CDR3aa: CALGAASTSYWGVTDKLIF

v_gene: TRDV1
j_gene: TRDJ1
abundance: large
d_gene: TRDD3
CDR3nt: TGTGCTCTTGGGGCGACCCCCCCTTCTTTTCACTGGGGGAGATTGTACACCGATAAACTCATCTTT
CDR3aa: CALGATPPSFHWGRLYTDKLIF

v_gene: TRDV1
j_gene: TRDJ1
abundance: medium-sized
d_gene: -
CDR3nt: TGTGCTCTTGGTTCCCAAAGGCCGGACAAGGTGGTCATCTTT
CDR3aa: CALGSQRPDKVVIF

v_gene: TRDV1
j_gene: TRDJ1
abundance: medium-sized
d_gene: TRDD2
CDR3nt: TGTGCTCTTGGGCCAGCCTTTCCTACCCACCATGTGAGGACCGATAAACTCATCTTT
CDR3aa: CALGPAFPTHHVRTDKLIF

v_gene: TRDV1
j_gene: TRDJ1
abundance: few
d_gene: -
CDR3nt: TGTGCTCTTGGCAATGGGGGGATAATTTCCTACCGGGTTCGGGCTGGGGGAGGACATATGTACACCGATAAACTCATCTTT
CDR3aa: CALGNGGIISYRVRAGGGHMYTDKLIF

v_gene: TRDV1
j_gene: TRDJ1
abundance: large
d_gene: TRDD3
CDR3nt: TGTGCTCTTGGGGAACTCGGGGCGCCCCCAGTACTGGGGGGCACGTACACCGATAAACTCATCTTT
CDR3aa: CALGELGAPPVLGGTYTDKLIF

v_gene: TRDV1
j_gene: TRDJ1
abundance: medium-sized
d_gene: TRDD3
CDR3nt: TGTGCTCTTGGGGAACCCCCGTTCGCTCGTACTGGGGGACCCCGGAGGTCCTTTAAACTCATCTTT
CDR3aa: CALGEPPFARTGGPRRSFKLIF

v_gene: TRDV1
j_gene: TRDJ1
abundance: -
d_gene: -
CDR3nt: TGTGCTCTTGGGGAACCCTGCCTACCTAAGAGGGTTCCAATAACCTCCAATAAACTCATCTTT
CDR3aa: CALGEPCLPKRVPITSNKLIF

v_gene: TRDV1
j_gene: TRDJ1
abundance: large
d_gene: TRDD3
CDR3nt: TGTGCTCTTGGGGAAACGGATGGGGGGATACAGGCCCGGGATTACACCGATAAACTCATCTTT
CDR3aa: CALGETDGGIQARDYTDKLIF

v_gene: TRDV1
j_gene: TRDJ2
abundance: few
d_gene: TRDD3
CDR3nt: TGTGCTCTTGGGGAACTTCCGGCGGGGATAGTTGACATCCCGGTACTGGGGGTGACAGCACAACTCTTCTTT
CDR3aa: CALGELPAGIVDIPVLGVTAQLFF

v_gene: TRDV1
j_gene: TRDJ1
abundance: few
d_gene: TRDD3
CDR3nt: TGTGCTCTTGGGGACCTAAAGGAGTGGGGGATACGCATAATTCCCACCGATAAACTCATCTTT
CDR3aa: CALGDLKEWGIRIIPTDKLIF

v_gene: TRDV1
j_gene: TRDJ1
abundance: few
d_gene: TRDD3
CDR3nt: TGTGCTCTTGGGGACCAACCCCCCTCCGTCTTGTACTGGGGGATACTGTACACCGATAAACTCATCTTT
CDR3aa: CALGDQPPSVLYWGILYTDKLIF

v_gene: TRDV1
j_gene: TRDJ1
abundance: few
d_gene: -
CDR3nt: TGTGCTCTTGGGGAACGGTCCTACCCGGGGATTCACACCGATAAACTCATCTTT
CDR3aa: CALGERSYPGIHTDKLIF

v_gene: TRDV1
j_gene: TRDJ1
abundance: large
d_gene: TRDD3
CDR3nt: TGTGCTCTTGGGGGACCCTTCCTCCACGGGCCTCAACTGGGGGATACGCGTCCCGATAAACTCATCTTT
CDR3aa: CALGGPFLHGPQLGDTRPDKLIF

v_gene: TRDV1
j_gene: TRDJ1
abundance: medium-sized
d_gene: TRDD2
CDR3nt: TGTGCTCTTGGGGAACTCCCCCCAAAGGCCTTCCTACGAGGGGGGATCTTAAAACTCATCTTT
CDR3aa: CALGELPPKAFLRGGILKLIF

v_gene: TRDV1
j_gene: TRDJ1
abundance: large
d_gene: TRDD3
CDR3nt: TGTGCTCTTGGGGATCCAAGGGTAAGTCTTCGCAGTACTGGGGGACCCCTCGCCGATAAACTCATCTTT
CDR3aa: CALGDPRVSLRSTGGPLADKLIF

v_gene: TRDV1
j_gene: TRDJ2
abundance: medium-sized
d_gene: TRDD3
CDR3nt: TGTGCTCTTGGGGATATCAATCTTGTTACGGTACTGGGGGATACCCCCGGAACAGCACAACTCTTCTTT
CDR3aa: CALGDINLVTVLGDTPGTAQLFF

v_gene: TRDV1
j_gene: TRDJ1
abundance: -
d_gene: -
CDR3nt: TGTGCTCTTGGGGAACTAATCACCCGTGATCCAAAAACCCGGGGGCCCTTTAAACTCATCTTT
CDR3aa: CALGELITRDPKTRGPFKLIF

v_gene: TRDV1
j_gene: TRDJ1
abundance: medium-sized
d_gene: TRDD3
CDR3nt: TGTGCTCTTGGGGATTACCTGGGGGATACGGTAGGCGCCGATAAACTCATCTTT
CDR3aa: CALGDYLGDTVGADKLIF

v_gene: TRDV1
j_gene: TRDJ1
abundance: medium-sized
d_gene: TRDD3
CDR3nt: TGTGCTCTTGGGGAACTCCCTCCTACGGTCCCACTGGGGGCCCCGTACAGCGATAAACTCATCTTT
CDR3aa: CALGELPPTVPLGAPYSDKLIF

v_gene: TRDV1
j_gene: TRDJ1
abundance: -
d_gene: TRDD3
CDR3nt: TGTGCTCTTGGGGAATTTTCGCGTACGCTAATAATCGGTTTAGGGGGATACCATCCCGACGTGTTCCTCACCGATAAACTCATCTTT
CDR3aa: CALGEFSRTLIIGLGGYHPDVFLTDKLIF

v_gene: TRDV1
j_gene: TRDJ1
abundance: medium-sized
d_gene: -
CDR3nt: TGTGCTCTTGGGGCTGCTTCCTACCCAACCATGGGGGATACCGATAAACTCATCTTT
CDR3aa: CALGAASYPTMGDTDKLIF

v_gene: TRDV1
j_gene: TRDJ1
abundance: large
d_gene: TRDD3
CDR3nt: TGTGCTCTTGGGGAAGCAACCCCTTTCCTCCACTGGGGGATGGGCGCCGATAAACTCATCTTT
CDR3aa: CALGEATPFLHWGMGADKLIF

v_gene: TRDV1
j_gene: TRDJ1
abundance: -
d_gene: -
CDR3nt: TGTGCTCTTGGGGAACCGACCATTCCAATAAGCACGTACACCGATAAACTCATCTTT
CDR3aa: CALGEPTIPISTYTDKLIF

v_gene: TRDV1
j_gene: TRDJ1
abundance: -
d_gene: -
CDR3nt: TGTGCTCTTGGGGAACTAGAACCGGGGAAACTCATCTTT
CDR3aa: CALGELEPGKLIF

v_gene: TRDV1
j_gene: TRDJ1
abundance: medium-sized
d_gene: -
CDR3nt: TGTGCTCTTGGGGACCACCTTCCTACTGGGGGATACACCGATAAACTCATCTTT
CDR3aa: CALGDHLPTGGYTDKLIF

v_gene: TRDV1
j_gene: TRDJ1
abundance: -
d_gene: TRDD3
CDR3nt: TGTGCTCTTGGGGAACACTACTGGGGGACAAACACCGATAAACTCATCTTT
CDR3aa: CALGEHYWGTNTDKLIF

v_gene: TRDV1
j_gene: TRDJ1
abundance: few
d_gene: -
CDR3nt: TGTGCTCTCTGGGACACCCCCACCTACACCGATAAACTCATCTTT
CDR3aa: CALWDTPTYTDKLIF

v_gene: TRDV1
j_gene: TRDJ1
abundance: -
d_gene: -
CDR3nt: TGTGCTCTTGGGGACCCCCTCTGGATCCACCACGAGGGTGGGTTTTACTGGGCCGCCGATAAACTCATCTTT
CDR3aa: CALGDPLWIHHEGGFYWAADKLIF